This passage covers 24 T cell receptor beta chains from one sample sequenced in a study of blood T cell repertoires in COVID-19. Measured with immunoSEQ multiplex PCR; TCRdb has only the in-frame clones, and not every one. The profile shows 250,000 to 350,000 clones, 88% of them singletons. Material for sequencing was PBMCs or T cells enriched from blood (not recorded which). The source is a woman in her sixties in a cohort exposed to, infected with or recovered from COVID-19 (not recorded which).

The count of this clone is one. CDR3 loop: CATSDPTGASYNEQFF. For the CDR3, the DNA is TGTGCCACCAGTGATCCGACAGGGGCCTCCTACAATGAGCAGTTCTTC. The genes are TRBV24-1 and TRBJ2-1, with TRBD1 matching 8 bases. With V trimmed by 3 bases and J by 0 bases, 3 bases remained unmatched. Germline V gene data show CDR1 as KGHDR and CDR2 as SFDVKD. The CDR3 sequence is 16 residues long.

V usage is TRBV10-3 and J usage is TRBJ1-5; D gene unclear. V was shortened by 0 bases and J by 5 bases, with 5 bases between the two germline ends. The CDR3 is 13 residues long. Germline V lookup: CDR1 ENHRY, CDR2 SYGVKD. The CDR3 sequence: CAISESRDQPQHF. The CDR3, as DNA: TGTGCCATCAGTGAGTCACGGGATCAGCCCCAGCATTTT.

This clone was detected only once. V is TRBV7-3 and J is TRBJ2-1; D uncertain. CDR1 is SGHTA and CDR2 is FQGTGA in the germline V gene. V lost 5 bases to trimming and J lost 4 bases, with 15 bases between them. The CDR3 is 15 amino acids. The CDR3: CASSRSIGAYNEQFF. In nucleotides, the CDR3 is TGTGCCAGCAGCCGTAGCATTGGAGCTTACAATGAGCAGTTCTTC.

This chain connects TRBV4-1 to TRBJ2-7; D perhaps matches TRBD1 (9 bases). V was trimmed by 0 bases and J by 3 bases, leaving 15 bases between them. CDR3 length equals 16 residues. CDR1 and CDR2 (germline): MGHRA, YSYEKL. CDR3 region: CASSQEAGGQGYEQYF. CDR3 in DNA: TGCGCCAGCAGCCAAGAGGCGGGGGGACAGGGCTACGAGCAGTACTTC.

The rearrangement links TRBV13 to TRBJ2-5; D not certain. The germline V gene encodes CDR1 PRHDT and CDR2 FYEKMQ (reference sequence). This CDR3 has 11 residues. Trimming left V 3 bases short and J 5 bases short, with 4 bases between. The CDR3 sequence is CASSFGETQYF. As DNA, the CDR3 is TGTGCCAGCAGCTTCGGGGAGACCCAGTACTTC.

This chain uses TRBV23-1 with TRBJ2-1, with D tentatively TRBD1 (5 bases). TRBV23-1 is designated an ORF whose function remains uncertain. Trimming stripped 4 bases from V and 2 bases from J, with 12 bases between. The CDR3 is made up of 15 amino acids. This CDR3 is CASSLGQGTYNEQFF. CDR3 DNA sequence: TGCGCCAGCAGTCTAGGGCAGGGAACCTACAATGAGCAGTTCTTC.

CDR3 loop: CASSLQGHEQYF. CDR3 DNA sequence: TGTGCCAGCAGTTTGCAGGGCCACGAGCAGTACTTC. The V gene is TRBV28, the J gene TRBJ2-7; tentatively, D is TRBD1 (5 bases). The CDR3 is made up of 12 amino acids. Germline V lookup: CDR1 MDHEN, CDR2 SYDVKM. Trimming stripped 3 bases from V and 5 bases from J, with 8 bases between.

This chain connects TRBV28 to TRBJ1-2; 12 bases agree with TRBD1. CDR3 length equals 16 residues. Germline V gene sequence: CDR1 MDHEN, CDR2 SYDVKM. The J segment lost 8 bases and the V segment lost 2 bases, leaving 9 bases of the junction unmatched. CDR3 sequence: CASSLPPWDRGQGYTF. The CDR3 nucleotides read TGTGCCAGCAGTTTACCCCCCTGGGACAGGGGGCAGGGCTACACCTTC.

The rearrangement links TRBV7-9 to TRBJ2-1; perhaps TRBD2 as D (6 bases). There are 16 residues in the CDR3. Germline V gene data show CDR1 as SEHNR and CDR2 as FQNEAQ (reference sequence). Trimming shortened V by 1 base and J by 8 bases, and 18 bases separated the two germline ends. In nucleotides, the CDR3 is TGTGCCAGCAGCTTAGATGTCGGTCTAGCGAGCGATGAGCAGTTCTTC. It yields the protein CASSLDVGLASDEQFF.

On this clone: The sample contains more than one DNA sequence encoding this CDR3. Here the CDR3 reads CASSLDGGEQYF. The CDR3 nucleotides are TGTGCCAGCAGCTTAGATGGAGGGGAGCAGTACTTC. This chain uses TRBV11-3 with TRBJ2-7; D might be TRBD2 (6 bases). This CDR3 is 12 amino acids long. The ends were cut back, 0 bases at V and 7 bases at J, with 7 bases in the middle. CDR1 SGHNT and CDR2 YENEEA come from the germline V gene.

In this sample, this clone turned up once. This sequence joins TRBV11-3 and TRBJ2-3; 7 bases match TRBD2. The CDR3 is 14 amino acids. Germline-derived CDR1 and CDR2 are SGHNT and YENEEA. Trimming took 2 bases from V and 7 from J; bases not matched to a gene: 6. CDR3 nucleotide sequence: TGTGCCAGCAGCTTAAGGTCAGCGGGATATACGCAGTATTTT. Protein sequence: CASSLRSAGYTQYF.

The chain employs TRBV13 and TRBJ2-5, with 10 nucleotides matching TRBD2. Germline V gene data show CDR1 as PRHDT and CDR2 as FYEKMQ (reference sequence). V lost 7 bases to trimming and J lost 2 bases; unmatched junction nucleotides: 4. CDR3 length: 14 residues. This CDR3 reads CASTLSGRQETQYF. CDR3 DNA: TGTGCCAGCACCCTTAGCGGGAGGCAAGAGACCCAGTACTTC.

In DNA form, the CDR3 reads TGTGCCAGCAGCGTATTTAGCGGGTTCTCCTACAATGAGCAGTTCTTC. Translated: CASSVFSGFSYNEQFF. The V gene is TRBV9, the J gene TRBJ2-1, with TRBD2 matching 7 bases. The junction had 4 bases not matched to a gene; V was cut back by 1 base and J by 0 bases. CDR3 size: 16 residues. CDR1 and CDR2 (germline): SGDLS, YYNGEE.

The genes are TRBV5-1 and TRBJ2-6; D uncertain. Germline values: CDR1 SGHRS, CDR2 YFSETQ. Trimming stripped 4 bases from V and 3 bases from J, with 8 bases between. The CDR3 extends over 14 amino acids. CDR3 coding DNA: TGCGCCAGCAGCCCCCTAGTTGGGGCCAACGTCCTGACTTTC. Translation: CASSPLVGANVLTF.

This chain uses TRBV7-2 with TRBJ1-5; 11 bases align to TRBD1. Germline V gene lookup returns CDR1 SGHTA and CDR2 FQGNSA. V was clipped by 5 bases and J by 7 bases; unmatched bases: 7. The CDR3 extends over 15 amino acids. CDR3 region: CASSITGTGGQPQHF. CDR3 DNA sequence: TGTGCCAGCAGCATAACCGGGACAGGGGGACAGCCCCAGCATTTT.

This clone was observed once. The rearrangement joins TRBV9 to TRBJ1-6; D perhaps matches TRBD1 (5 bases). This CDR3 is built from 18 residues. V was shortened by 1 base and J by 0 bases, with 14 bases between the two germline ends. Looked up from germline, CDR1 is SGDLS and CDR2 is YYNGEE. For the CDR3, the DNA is TGTGCCAGCAGCGTACGGGCAGGGCAAAGCTCCTATAATTCACCCCTCCACTTT. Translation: CASSVRAGQSSYNSPLHF.

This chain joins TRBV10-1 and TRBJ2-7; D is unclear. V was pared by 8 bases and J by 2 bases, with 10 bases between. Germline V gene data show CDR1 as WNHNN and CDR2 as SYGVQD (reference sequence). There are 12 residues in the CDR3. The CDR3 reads CASAASTYEQYF. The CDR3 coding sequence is TGCGCCAGCGCCGCCAGTACCTACGAGCAGTACTTC.

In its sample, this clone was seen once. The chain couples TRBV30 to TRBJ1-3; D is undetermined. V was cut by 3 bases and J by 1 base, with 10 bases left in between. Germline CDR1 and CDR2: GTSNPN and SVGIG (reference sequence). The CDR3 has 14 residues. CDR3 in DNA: TGTGCCTGGAGAAGAATAGCATCTGGAAACACCATATATTTT. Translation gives CAWRRIASGNTIYF.

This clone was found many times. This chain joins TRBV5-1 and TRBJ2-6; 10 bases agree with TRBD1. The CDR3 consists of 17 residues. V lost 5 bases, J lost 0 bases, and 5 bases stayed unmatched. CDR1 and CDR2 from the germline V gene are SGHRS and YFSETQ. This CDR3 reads CASRGQGSLSGANVLTF. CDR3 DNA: TGCGCCAGCAGGGGACAGGGGTCCCTCTCTGGGGCCAACGTCCTGACTTTC.

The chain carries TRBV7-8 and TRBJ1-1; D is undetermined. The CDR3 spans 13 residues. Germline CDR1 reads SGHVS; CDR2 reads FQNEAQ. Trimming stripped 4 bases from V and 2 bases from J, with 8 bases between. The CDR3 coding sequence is TGTGCCAGCAGCTACCGGGAAAACACTGAAGCTTTCTTT. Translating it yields CASSYRENTEAFF.

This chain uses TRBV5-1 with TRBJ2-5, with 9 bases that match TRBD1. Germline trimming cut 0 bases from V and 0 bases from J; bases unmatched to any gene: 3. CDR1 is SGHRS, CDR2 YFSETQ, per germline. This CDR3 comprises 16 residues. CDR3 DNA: TGCGCCAGCAGCTTGGGGGGGACAGGGAACCAAGAGACCCAGTACTTC. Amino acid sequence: CASSLGGTGNQETQYF.

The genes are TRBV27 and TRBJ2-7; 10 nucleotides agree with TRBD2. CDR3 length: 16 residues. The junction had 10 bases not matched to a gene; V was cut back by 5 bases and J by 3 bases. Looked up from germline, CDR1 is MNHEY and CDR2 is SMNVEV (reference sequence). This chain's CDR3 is CASSPKAGGPVYEQYF. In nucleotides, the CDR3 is TGTGCCAGCAGTCCAAAAGCGGGAGGGCCAGTCTACGAGCAGTACTTC.

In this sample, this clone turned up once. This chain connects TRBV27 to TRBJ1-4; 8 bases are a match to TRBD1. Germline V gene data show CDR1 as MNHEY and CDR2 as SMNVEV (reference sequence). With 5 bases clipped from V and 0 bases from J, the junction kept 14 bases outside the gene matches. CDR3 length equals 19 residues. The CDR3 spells CASSPRTGILLTTNEKLFF. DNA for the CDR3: TGTGCCAGCAGTCCAAGGACAGGGATTCTACTTACAACTAATGAAAAACTGTTTTTT.

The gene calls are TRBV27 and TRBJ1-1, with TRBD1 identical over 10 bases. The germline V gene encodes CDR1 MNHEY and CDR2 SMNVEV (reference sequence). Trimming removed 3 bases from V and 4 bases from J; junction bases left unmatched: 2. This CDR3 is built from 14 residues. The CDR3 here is CASSFGTGVTEAFF. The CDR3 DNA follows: TGTGCCAGCAGTTTTGGGACAGGGGTCACTGAAGCTTTCTTT.